The 7 T cell receptor beta chains reported below all come from one sample, sequenced in a study of blood T cell repertoires in COVID-19. TCRdb's copy holds only in-frame clones and misses some; the assay was immunoSEQ multiplex PCR. The table lists about 200,000 clones, around 90% of them singletons. The sample consisted of PBMCs or T cells enriched from blood (not recorded which). These TCRs come from a woman in her twenties or thirties who had recovered from COVID-19.

The chain links TRBV24-1 to TRBJ2-7; D is unclear. The CDR3 is 13 amino acids. CDR1 and CDR2 (germline): KGHDR, SFDVKD. With 4 bases removed from V and 5 bases from J, the gap between germline ends came to 11 bases. DNA of the CDR3: TGTGCCACCAGTGACTCTGTCGCGGACGAGCAGTACTTC. Protein product: CATSDSVADEQYF.

V and J are TRBV7-2 and TRBJ1-2; D perhaps matches TRBD1 (6 bases). CDR3 length: 13 residues. Per germline, CDR1 SGHTA and CDR2 FQGNSA. V was trimmed by 0 bases and J by 8 bases, leaving 10 bases between them. CDR3 protein: CASSLASGGGYTF. CDR3 DNA sequence: TGTGCCAGCAGCTTAGCATCGGGGGGCGGCTACACCTTC. Variable domain in full (rest from reference TRBV7-2 and TRBJ1-2): GAGVSQSPSNKVTEKGKDVELRCDPISGHTALYWYRQSLGQGLEFLIYFQGNSAPDKSGLPSDRFSAERTGGSVSTLTIQRTQQEDSAVYLCASSLASGGGYTFGSGTRLTVV.

This clone appeared once. The CDR3 nucleotides read TGTGCCTGGAATCGTGCAGGCCCCTACACCTTC. Its protein product is CAWNRAGPYTF. V gene TRBV30 combines with J gene TRBJ1-2; D unresolved. The CDR3 has 11 residues. Trimming took 4 bases from V and 10 from J, leaving 13 bases between them. Germline CDR1 reads GTSNPN; CDR2 reads SVGIG (reference sequence).

The chain links TRBV12-3 or TRBV12-4 to TRBJ1-2; 7 nucleotides match TRBD1. CDR3 length equals 11 residues. Losses at the gene ends were 6 bases for V and 7 bases for J; bases not matched to a gene: 2. The CDR3 sequence: CASRNRGGYTF. The CDR3 nucleotides are TGTGCCAGCAGGAACAGGGGTGGCTACACCTTC.

This clone has only a few counts. The rearrangement uses TRBV7-9 and TRBJ1-2, with D perhaps TRBD1 (5 bases). The CDR3 covers 12 residues. Germline V gene sequence: CDR1 SEHNR, CDR2 FQNEAQ (reference sequence). V lost 3 bases and J 6 bases, leaving 8 bases between the germline ends. The CDR3 nucleotides are TGTGCCAGCAGCTTGGACACCAATGGCTACACCTTC. This codes for CASSLDTNGYTF. Variable domain in full (rest from reference TRBV7-9 and TRBJ1-2): DTGVSQNPRHKITKRGQNVTFRCDPISEHNRLYWYRQTLGQGPEFLTYFQNEAQLEKSRLLSDRFSAERPKGSFSTLEIQRTEQGDSAMYLCASSLDTNGYTFGSGTRLTVV.

This sequence joins TRBV19 and TRBJ2-7; 8 positions match TRBD2. The CDR3 sequence is 15 residues long. V was clipped by 5 bases and J by 5 bases; unmatched bases: 11. CDR1 LNHDA and CDR2 SQIVND come from the germline V gene (reference sequence). The CDR3 DNA reads as TGTGCCAGTAGTCCGCGTTCCGGGAGGGCGGACGAGCAGTACTTC. Translation: CASSPRSGRADEQYF.

This clone was seen once. This rearrangement joins TRBV27 to TRBJ2-7; 11 nucleotides match TRBD2. The CDR3 covers 14 residues. Germline lookup yields CDR1 MNHEY and CDR2 SMNVEV (reference sequence). V was pared by 8 bases and J by 2 bases, with 5 bases of the junction left unmatched. The CDR3, as DNA: TGTGCCAGCGCCACGGGACTAGCGGCCTACGAGCAGTACTTC. This gives the protein CASATGLAAYEQYF.